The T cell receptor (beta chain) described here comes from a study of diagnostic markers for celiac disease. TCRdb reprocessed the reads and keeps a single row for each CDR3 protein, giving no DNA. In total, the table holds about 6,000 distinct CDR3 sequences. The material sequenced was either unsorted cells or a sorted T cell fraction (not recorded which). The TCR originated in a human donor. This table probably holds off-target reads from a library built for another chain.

The CDR3 is CSGGGRVSSYNEQFF. V and J are TRBV20-1 and TRBJ2-1; TCRdb's assignment of TRBD1 cannot be checked, as there is no DNA. The CDR3 runs 15 residues. Germline CDR1 reads DFQATT; CDR2 reads SNEGSKA (reference sequence).